The text below deals with one T cell receptor beta chain. What it recognizes is unknown. The data stem from a study of vaccination effects on CD4 cells after COVID-19. Antigen-specific CD4+ T cell clonotypes were called by their expansion after viral peptide-pool culture in ViraFEST. When around 10 days of culture had elapsed, CD4+ T cells were isolated. The vaccine given was either BNT162b2 or mRNA-1273, in two doses. In culture with 10 IU/ml IL-2 and 8.5 to 10 ug/ml peptides, PBMC were grown at fewer than 2.5 million per well. Half-medium changes using IL-2 medium occurred on days 3 and 7. Study observations and caveats: Clones induced by infection and by vaccine showed marked clonal contraction late after vaccination.

Using immunoSEQ multiplex PCR, the repertoire was profiled, and TCRdb retains in-frame clones only, with some absent. The data hold 15,000 to 20,000 clones, with about 80% observed a single time. There are 15 residues in the CDR3. CDR1 and CDR2 (germline): SGHRS, YFSETQ. With V trimmed by 3 bases and J by 6 bases, 9 bases remained unmatched. Sequencing was performed on CD4+ T cells from PBMCs cultured with HCoV-NL63 spike peptides, taken after COVID-19 vaccination. The sequence derives from a human donor who received a COVID-19 vaccine. This chain connects TRBV5-1 to TRBJ2-7; 10 bases map to TRBD1. CDR3 region: CASSSGGTGVLEQYF. CDR3 coding DNA: TGCGCCAGCAGCTCCGGAGGGACAGGGGTACTCGAGCAGTACTTC.